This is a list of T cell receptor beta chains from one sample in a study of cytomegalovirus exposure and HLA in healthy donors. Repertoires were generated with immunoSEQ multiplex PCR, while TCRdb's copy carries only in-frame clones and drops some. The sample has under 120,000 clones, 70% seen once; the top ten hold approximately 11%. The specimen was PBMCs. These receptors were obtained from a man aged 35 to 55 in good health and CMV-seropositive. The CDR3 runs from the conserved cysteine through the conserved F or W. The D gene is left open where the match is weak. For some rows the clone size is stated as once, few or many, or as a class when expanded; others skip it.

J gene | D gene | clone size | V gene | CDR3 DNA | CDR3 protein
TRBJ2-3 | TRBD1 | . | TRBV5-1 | TGCGCCAGCAGCGTGGACAGGGGGGCGCAGTATTTT | CASSVDRGAQYF
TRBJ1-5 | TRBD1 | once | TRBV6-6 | TGTGCCAGCAGTTACGCGGGACAGCCTAGCAATCAGCCCCAGCATTTT | CASSYAGQPSNQPQHF
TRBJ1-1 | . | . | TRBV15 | TGTGCCACCAGCAGAGATCGGGAAGTGAACACTGAAGCTTTCTTT | CATSRDREVNTEAFF
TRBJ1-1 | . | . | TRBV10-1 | TGCGCCAGCAGTGAAGTGCGGGGGGCGGGCACTGAAGCTTTCTTT | CASSEVRGAGTEAFF
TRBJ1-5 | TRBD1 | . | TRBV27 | TGTGCCAGCAGTTTATCGCCGACAGGGAGTACGCAGCCCCAGCATTTT | CASSLSPTGSTQPQHF
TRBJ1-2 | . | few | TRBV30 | TGTGCCTGGAGTGCGGGGAACTATGGCTACACCTTC | CAWSAGNYGYTF
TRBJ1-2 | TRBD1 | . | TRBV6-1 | TGTGCCAGCAGTGCTGCCGGGACAGGGGGCAGTGGCTACACCTTC | CASSAAGTGGSGYTF
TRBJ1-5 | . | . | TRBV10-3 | TGTGCCATCAGATCCCGACAGGGCAATCAGCCCCAGCATTTT | CAIRSRQGNQPQHF
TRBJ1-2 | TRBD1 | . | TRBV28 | TGTGCCAGCAGTCATGACAGGGGGGTCTATGGCTACACCTTC | CASSHDRGVYGYTF
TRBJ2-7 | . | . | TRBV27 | TGTGCCAGCGGAGGTCGGGGTGGCGAGCAGTACTTC | CASGGRGGEQYF
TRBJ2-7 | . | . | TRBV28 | TGTGCCAGTGAGGGAAGCTCCTACGAGCAGTACTTC | CASEGSSYEQYF
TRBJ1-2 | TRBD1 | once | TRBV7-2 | TGTGCCAGCAGCTTATACCGGGACAGGGGTGATGGCTACACCTTC | CASSLYRDRGDGYTF
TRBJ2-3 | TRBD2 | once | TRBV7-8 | TGTGCCAGCAGCTCCTCTAGCGGGCCCAGCACAGATACGCAGTATTTT | CASSSSSGPSTDTQYF
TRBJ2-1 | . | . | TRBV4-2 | TGTGCCAGCAGCCAAGATCCTGGGGGGAGACCCTACAATGAGCAGTTCTTC | CASSQDPGGRPYNEQFF
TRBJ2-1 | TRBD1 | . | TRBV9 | TGTGCCAGCAGCGATTCCACAGGGGGATTGGATGAGCAGTTCTTC | CASSDSTGGLDEQFF
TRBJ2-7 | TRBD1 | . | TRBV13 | TGTGCCAGCAGCTCCGGACAGGGACACTACGAGCAGTACTTC | CASSSGQGHYEQYF
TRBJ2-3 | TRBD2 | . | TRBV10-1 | TGCGCCAGCAGTACCGGGACTAGTACAGATACGCAGTATTTT | CASSTGTSTDTQYF
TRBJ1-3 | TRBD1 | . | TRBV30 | TGTGCCTGGAGCAAGGACAGGACCTCTGGAAACACCATATATTTT | CAWSKDRTSGNTIYF
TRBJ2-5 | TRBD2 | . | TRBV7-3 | TGTGCCAGCAGCTTATCGAGCGGGAGTCAGGAGACCCAGTACTTC | CASSLSSGSQETQYF
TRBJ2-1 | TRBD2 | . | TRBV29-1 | TGCAGCGTTAGACTAGCGGCCTACAATGAGCAGTTCTTC | CSVRLAAYNEQFF
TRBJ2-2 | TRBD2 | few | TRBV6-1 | TGTGCCAGCAGAATAGCGGGGCCGGGCACCGGGGAGCTGTTTTTT | CASRIAGPGTGELFF
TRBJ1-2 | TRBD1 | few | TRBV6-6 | TGTGCCAGCAGTCAACAGGGGGAGTATGGCTACACCTTC | CASSQQGEYGYTF
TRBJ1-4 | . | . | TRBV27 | TGTGCCAGCAGTTTATCTCGGGTGACAGCTGATCGTGAAAAACTGTTTTTT | CASSLSRVTADREKLFF
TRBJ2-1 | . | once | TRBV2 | TGTGCCACTACCGGACCCGCCCGGGGTAGTGAGCAGTTCTTC | CATTGPARGSEQFF
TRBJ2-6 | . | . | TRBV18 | TGTGCCAGCTCACCACAAAGCGGTAGCTCTGGGGCCAACGTCCTGACTTTC | CASSPQSGSSGANVLTF
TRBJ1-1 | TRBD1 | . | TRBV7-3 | TGTGCCAGCAGCCCGGACAGGGAAACTGAAGCTTTCTTT | CASSPDRETEAFF
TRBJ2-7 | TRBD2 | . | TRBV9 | TGTGCCAGCAGCGTCGGCGGGACTAGTATCTACGAGCAGTACTTC | CASSVGGTSIYEQYF
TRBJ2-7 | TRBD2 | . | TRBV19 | TGTGCCAGTAGTCCTCTCTGGGAACTAGCGGGCCCAAGCTACGAGCAGTACTTC | CASSPLWELAGPSYEQYF
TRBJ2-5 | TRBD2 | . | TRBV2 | TGTGCCAGCAGTGCTGCCGGGACTAGTTACTTC | CASSAAGTSYF
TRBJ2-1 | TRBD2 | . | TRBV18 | TGTGCCAGCTCACAAAAACGGGAGGGCTCCTACAATGAGCAGTTCTTC | CASSQKREGSYNEQFF
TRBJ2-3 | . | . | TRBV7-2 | TGTGCCAGCAGCCTTTGGATAGATGGGCGCTTGGCGGATACGCAGTATTTT | CASSLWIDGRLADTQYF
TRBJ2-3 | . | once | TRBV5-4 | TGTGCCAGCAGCTTGGGAGTAGCGGAGAGCACAGATACGCAGTATTTT | CASSLGVAESTDTQYF
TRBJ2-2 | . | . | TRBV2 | TGTGCCAGCAGAATACAGGGATACGGGGAGCTGTTTTTT | CASRIQGYGELFF
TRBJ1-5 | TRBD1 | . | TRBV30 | TGTGCCTGGAGTGGACAGGGTCAGCCCCAGCATTTT | CAWSGQGQPQHF
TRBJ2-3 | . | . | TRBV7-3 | TGTGCCAGCAGTCTATCTCAGGGGAACACAGATACGCAGTATTTT | CASSLSQGNTDTQYF
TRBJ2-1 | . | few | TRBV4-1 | TGCGCCAGCAGCCAAGATTCGACTAGTCGGCAGTTCTTC | CASSQDSTSRQFF
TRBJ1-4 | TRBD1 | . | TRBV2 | TGTGCCAGCAGGGCTACAGGGGCAACTAATGAAAAACTGTTTTTT | CASRATGATNEKLFF
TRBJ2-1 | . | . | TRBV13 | TGTGCCAGCAGCTTACTCAGCGGTGAGCAGTTCTTC | CASSLLSGEQFF
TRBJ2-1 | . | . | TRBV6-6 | TGTGCCAGCAGTTACCCACCACAGGGTTACAATGAGCAGTTCTTC | CASSYPPQGYNEQFF
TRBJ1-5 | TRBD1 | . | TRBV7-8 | TGTGCCAGCAGCGCAGGGGGTTGGAATCAGCCCCAGCATTTT | CASSAGGWNQPQHF
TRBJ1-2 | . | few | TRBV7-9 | TGTGCCAGCAGCTTAGGATCAGATATAAACTATGGCTACACCTTC | CASSLGSDINYGYTF
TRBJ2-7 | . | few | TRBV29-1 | TGCAGCGTTGTTTCGGACTTCTACGAGCAGTACTTC | CSVVSDFYEQYF
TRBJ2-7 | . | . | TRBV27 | TGTGCCAGCAGTTTAAATGGGAACGGAGGCTACGAGCAGTACTTC | CASSLNGNGGYEQYF
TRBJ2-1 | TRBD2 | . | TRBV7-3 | TGTGCCAGCAGCTCTAGCGGGGTCCCCTACAATGAGCAGTTCTTC | CASSSSGVPYNEQFF
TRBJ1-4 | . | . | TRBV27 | TGTGCCAGCAGTTACTCCGGAGCTAATGAAAAACTGTTTTTT | CASSYSGANEKLFF
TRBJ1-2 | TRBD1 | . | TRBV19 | TGTGCCACCCACAGGGGGCTTAACTATGGCTACACCTTC | CATHRGLNYGYTF
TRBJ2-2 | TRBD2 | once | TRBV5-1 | TGCGCCAGCCAAGGACTAGCGGGAGGATCGTACACCGGGGAGCTGTTTTTT | CASQGLAGGSYTGELFF
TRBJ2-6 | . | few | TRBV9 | TGTGCCAGCAGCCCAACAGCCCCCGGGGCCAACGTCCTGACTTTC | CASSPTAPGANVLTF